This T cell receptor (beta chain) stems from a study of identical twins. This clonotype was counted a few times. Its antigen is unknown. TCRdb fed the 5' RACE reads into MiXCR, producing one record per CDR3 protein. The data show a few hundred thousand distinct CDR3 sequences, roughly 9% seen once. V was clipped by 7 bases and J by 5 bases, with 8 bases between them. Germline V gives CDR1 KGHDR, CDR2 SFDVKD. The CDR3 loop spans 12 amino acids. Regarding the study as a whole: Excess sharing between twins was weaker in beta out-of-frame sequences.

This TCR derives from a woman aged 45 to 65 in good health. Sequenced input: naive T cells sorted from blood. The J gene is TRBJ2-4, the V gene TRBV24-1, with no clear D. CDR3 in DNA: TGTGCCACCAGAAGCCCTGAAAACATTCAGTACTTC. This codes for CATRSPENIQYF.